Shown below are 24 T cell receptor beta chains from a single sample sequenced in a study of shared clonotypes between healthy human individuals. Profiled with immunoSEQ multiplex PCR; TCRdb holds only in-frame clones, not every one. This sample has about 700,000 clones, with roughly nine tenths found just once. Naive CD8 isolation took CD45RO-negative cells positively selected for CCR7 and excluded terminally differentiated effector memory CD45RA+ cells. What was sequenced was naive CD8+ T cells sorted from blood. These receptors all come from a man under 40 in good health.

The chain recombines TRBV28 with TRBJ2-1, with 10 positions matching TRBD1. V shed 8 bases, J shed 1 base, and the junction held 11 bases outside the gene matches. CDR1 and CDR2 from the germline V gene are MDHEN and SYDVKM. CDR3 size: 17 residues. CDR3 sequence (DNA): TGTGCCAGCTCAGGGACAGGGGCCGACGCGTCCTACAATGAGCAGTTCTTC. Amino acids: CASSGTGADASYNEQFF.

The CDR3 DNA reads TGTGCCAGCAGCGAAGCCTCTGGGGGGGCGTGGGGAGCTTTCTTT. Amino acid sequence: CASSEASGGAWGAFF. This chain links TRBV9 with TRBJ1-1; D is possibly TRBD1 (6 bases). The V end lost 3 bases, the J end lost 10 bases, and 22 bases lay between the germline ends. CDR1 is SGDLS and CDR2 is YYNGEE in the germline V gene. The CDR3 is 15 residues long.

The CDR3 here is CASTSVDRGGANVLTF. The CDR3 DNA reads as TGTGCCAGCACCTCCGTGGACCGAGGTGGGGCCAACGTCCTGACTTTC. The chain couples TRBV25-1 to TRBJ2-6; D remains unclear. The CDR3 runs 16 residues. Germline lookup yields CDR1 MGHDK and CDR2 SYGVNS. Between the trimmed V and J ends, which lost 7 bases and 3 bases, there was a span of 16 bases.

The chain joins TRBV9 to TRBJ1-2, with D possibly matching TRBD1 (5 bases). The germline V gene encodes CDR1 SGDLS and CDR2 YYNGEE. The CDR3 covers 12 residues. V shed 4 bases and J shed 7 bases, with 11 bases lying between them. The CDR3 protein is CASSPRGTGYTF. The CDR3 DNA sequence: TGTGCCAGCAGCCCCCGGGGGACTGGCTACACCTTC.

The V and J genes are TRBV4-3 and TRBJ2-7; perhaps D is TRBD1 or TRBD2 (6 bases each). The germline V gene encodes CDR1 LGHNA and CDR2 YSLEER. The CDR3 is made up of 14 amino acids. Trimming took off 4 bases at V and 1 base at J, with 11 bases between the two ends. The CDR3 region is CASSLGAGSYEQYF. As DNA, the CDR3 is TGCGCCAGCAGCCTGGGGGCGGGATCCTACGAGCAGTACTTC.

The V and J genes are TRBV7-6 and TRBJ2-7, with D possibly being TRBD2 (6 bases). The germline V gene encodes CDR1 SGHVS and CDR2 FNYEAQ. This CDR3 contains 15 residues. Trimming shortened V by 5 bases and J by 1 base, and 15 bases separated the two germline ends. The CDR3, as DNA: TGTGCCAGCAGCGCGGGACCGCGACAGTCCTACGAGCAGTACTTC. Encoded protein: CASSAGPRQSYEQYF.

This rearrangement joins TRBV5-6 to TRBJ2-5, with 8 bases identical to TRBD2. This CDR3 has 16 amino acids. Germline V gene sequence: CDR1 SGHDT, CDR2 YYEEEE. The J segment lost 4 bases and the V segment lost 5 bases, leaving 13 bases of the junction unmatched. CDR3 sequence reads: CASRVASGRASETQYF. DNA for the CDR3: TGTGCCAGCAGGGTGGCGTCCGGGAGGGCCTCAGAGACCCAGTACTTC.

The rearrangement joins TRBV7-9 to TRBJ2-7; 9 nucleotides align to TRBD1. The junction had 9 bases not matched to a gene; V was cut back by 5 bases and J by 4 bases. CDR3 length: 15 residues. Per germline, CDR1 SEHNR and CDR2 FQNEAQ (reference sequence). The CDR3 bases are TGTGCCAGCAGCCGCTCGGACAGGGGTAGGTACGAGCAGTACTTC. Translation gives CASSRSDRGRYEQYF.

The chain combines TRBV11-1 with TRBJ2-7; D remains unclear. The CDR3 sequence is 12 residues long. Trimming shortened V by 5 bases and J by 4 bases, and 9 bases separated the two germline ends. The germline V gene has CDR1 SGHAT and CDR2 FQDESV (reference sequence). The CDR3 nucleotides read TGTGCCAGCAGCCCACAAGATTACGAGCAGTACTTC. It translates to CASSPQDYEQYF.

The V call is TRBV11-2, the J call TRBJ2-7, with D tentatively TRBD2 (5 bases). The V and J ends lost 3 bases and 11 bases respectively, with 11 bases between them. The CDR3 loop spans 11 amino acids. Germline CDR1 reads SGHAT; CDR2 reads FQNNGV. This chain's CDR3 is CASSFLEREYF. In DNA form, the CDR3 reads TGTGCCAGCAGCTTCCTTGAGAGGGAGTACTTC. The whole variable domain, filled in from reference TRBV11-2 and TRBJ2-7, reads EAGVAQSPRYKIIEKRQSVAFWCNPISGHATLYWYQQILGQGPKLLIQFQNNGVVDDSQLPKDRFSAERLKGVDSTLKIQPAKLEDSAVYLCASSFLEREYFGPGTRLTVT.

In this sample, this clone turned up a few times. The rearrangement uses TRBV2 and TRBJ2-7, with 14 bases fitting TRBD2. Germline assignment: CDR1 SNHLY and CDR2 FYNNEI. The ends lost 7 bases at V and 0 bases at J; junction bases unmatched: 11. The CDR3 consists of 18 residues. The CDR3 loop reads CASKRTPGTSGSSYEQYF. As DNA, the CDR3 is TGTGCCAGCAAAAGGACACCCGGGACTAGCGGGAGCTCCTACGAGCAGTACTTC.

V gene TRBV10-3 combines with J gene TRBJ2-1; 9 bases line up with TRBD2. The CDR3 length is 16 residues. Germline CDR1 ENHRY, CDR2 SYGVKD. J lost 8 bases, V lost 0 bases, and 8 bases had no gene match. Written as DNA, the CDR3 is TGTGCCATCAGTGAGTCGGTAGCGGGAGCTGGCGATGAGCAGTTCTTC. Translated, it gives CAISESVAGAGDEQFF.

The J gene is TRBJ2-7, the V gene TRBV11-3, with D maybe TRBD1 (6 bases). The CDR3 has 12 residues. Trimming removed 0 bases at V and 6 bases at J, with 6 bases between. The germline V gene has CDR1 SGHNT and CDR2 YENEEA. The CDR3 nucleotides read TGTGCCAGCAGCTTAGACAGGGGCGAGCAGTACTTC. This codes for CASSLDRGEQYF.

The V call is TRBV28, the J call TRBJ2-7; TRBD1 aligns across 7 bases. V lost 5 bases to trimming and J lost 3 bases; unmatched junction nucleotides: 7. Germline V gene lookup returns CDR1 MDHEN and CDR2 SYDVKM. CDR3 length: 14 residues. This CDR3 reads CASSPGTALYEQYF. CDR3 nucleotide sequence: TGTGCCAGCAGTCCCGGGACAGCGCTCTACGAGCAGTACTTC.

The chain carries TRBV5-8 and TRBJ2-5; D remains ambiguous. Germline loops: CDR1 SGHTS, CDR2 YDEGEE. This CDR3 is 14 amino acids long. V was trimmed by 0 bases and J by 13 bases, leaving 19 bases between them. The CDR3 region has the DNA TGTGCCAGCAGCTTGGTTCGTGCATCAGAAGATAGGTACTTC. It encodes CASSLVRASEDRYF.

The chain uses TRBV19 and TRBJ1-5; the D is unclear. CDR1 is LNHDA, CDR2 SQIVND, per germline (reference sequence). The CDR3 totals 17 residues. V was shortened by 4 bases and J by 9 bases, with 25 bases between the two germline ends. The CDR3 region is CASSNSDGDGAEWPQHF. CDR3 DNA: TGTGCCAGTAGTAATAGCGACGGTGACGGCGCCGAGTGGCCCCAGCATTTT.

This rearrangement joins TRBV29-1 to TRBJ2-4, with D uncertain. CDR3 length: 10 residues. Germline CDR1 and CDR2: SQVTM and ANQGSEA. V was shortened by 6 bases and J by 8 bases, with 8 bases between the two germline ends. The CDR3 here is CSVVSDIQYF. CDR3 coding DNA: TGCAGCGTGGTCAGCGACATTCAGTACTTC.

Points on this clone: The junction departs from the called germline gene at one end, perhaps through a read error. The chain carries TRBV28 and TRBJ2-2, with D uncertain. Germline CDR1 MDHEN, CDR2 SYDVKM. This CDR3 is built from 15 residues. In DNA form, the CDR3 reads TGTGCCAGCAGATTATCTGGAACGAACACCGGGGAGCTGTTTTTT. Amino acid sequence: CASRLSGTNTGELFF.

The CDR3, as DNA: TGTGCCAGCAGCCGGGACGGGATCATGAACACTGAAGCTTTCTTT. Its translation is CASSRDGIMNTEAFF. The J gene is TRBJ1-1, the V gene TRBV11-2; TRBD1 is a possible D gene (5 bases). This CDR3 is 15 amino acids long. Germline CDR1 SGHAT, CDR2 FQNNGV. V was pared by 5 bases and J by 0 bases, with 13 bases between.

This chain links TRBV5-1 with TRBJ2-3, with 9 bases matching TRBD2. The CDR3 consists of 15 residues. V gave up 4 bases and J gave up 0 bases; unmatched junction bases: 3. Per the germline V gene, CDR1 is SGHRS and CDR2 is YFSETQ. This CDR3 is CASSLLAGSTDTQYF. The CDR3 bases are TGCGCCAGCAGCCTTCTAGCGGGAAGCACAGATACGCAGTATTTT.

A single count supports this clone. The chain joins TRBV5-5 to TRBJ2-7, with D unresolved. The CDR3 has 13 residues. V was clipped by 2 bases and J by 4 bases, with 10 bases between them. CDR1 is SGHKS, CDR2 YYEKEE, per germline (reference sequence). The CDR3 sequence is CASSFVGEYEQYF. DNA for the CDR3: TGTGCCAGCAGCTTCGTGGGCGAATACGAGCAGTACTTC.

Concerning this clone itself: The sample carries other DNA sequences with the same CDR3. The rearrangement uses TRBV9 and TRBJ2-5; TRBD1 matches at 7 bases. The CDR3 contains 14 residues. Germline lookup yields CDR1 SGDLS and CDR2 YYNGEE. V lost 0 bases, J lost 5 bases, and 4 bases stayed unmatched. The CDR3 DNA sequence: TGTGCCAGCAGCGTAGCGGGCAGGGGGGAGACCCAGTACTTC. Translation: CASSVAGRGETQYF.

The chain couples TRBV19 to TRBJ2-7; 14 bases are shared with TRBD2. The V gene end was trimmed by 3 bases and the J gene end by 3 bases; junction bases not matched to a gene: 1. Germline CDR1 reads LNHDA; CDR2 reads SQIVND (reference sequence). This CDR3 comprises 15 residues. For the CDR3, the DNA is TGTGCCAGTAGTATGGGGACTAGCGGGAGCTACGAGCAGTACTTC. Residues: CASSMGTSGSYEQYF.

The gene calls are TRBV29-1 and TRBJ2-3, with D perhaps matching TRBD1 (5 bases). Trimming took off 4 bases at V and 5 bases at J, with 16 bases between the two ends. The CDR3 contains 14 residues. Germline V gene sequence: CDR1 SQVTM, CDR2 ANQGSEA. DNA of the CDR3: TGCAGCGTTGTTCGAACAGGAGACAGAGATACGCAGTATTTT. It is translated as CSVVRTGDRDTQYF.